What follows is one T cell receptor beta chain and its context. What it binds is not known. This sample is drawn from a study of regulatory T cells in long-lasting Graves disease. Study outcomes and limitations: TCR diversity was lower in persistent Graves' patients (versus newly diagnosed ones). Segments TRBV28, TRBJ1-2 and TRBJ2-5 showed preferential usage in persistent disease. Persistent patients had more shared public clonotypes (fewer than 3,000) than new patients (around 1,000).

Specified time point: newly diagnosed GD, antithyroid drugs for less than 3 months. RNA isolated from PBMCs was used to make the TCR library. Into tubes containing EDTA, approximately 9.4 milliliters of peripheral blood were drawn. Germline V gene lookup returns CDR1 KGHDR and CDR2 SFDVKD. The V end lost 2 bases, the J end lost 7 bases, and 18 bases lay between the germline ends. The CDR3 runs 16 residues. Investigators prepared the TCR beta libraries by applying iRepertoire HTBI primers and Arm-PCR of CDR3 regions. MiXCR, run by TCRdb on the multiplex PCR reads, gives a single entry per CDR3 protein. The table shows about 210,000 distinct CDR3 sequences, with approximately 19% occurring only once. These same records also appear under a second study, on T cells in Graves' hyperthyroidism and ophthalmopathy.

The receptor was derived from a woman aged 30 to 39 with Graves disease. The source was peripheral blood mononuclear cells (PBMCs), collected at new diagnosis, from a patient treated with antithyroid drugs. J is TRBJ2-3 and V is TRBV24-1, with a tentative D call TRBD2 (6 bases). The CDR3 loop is CATSDSRPGLPNTQYF. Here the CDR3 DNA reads TGTGCCACCAGTGATTCCCGACCGGGACTCCCTAATACGCAGTATTTT.